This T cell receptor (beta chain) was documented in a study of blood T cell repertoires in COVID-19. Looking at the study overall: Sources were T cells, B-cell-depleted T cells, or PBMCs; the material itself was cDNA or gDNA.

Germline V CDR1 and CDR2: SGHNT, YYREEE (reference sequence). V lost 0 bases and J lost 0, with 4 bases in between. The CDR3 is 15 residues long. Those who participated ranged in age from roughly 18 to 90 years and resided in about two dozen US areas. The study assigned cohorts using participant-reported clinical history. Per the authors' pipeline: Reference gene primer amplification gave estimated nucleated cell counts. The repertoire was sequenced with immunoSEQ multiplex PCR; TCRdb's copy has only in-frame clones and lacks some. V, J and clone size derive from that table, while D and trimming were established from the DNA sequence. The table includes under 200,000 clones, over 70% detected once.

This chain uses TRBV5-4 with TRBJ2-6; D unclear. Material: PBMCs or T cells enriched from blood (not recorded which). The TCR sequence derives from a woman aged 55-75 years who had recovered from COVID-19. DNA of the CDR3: TGTGCCAGCAGCTTGGACATCTCTGGGGCCAACGTCCTGACTTTC. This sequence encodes CASSLDISGANVLTF.